These T cell receptor beta chains were read from a single sample in a study of human T cells and chemical hapten exposure. TCRdb used MiXCR to reprocess the RACE reads, holding one entry per CDR3 protein. The data show 300,000 to 450,000 distinct CDR3 sequences, with 4% to 6% seen just once and 2.5% to 3% held by the top ten. The sequencing here drew on whole blood, taken in connection with sensitization to the hapten diphenylcyclopropenone (DPC). The receptors stem from a woman aged 45-59 years with alopecia areata. Some clones in this sample may be carry-over from other donors' samples. Both conserved end residues are part of each CDR3. A D gene is named only where the DNA matches it firmly. A clone size is listed for some rows: how often the clone was seen (once, few, many), or a class if it is expanded.

v_call,cdr3_length,clone_size,d_call,j_call,cdr3_aa
TRBV11-2,14,NA,NA,TRBJ2-3,CASSLDLRSDTQYF
TRBV28,18,many,NA,TRBJ2-7,CASSLNRNLPLTTYEQYF
TRBV20-1,14,NA,NA,TRBJ1-1,CSASGGSVNTEAFF
TRBV6-6,14,NA,TRBD1,TRBJ1-4,CASMSGQPNEKLFF
TRBV29-1,14,many,NA,TRBJ1-2,CSVAPGGGNYGYTF
TRBV29-1,11,many,TRBD1,TRBJ2-7,CSVPQGAEQYF
TRBV2,16,many,NA,TRBJ2-1,CASSYRLVGQDNEQFF
TRBV20-1,12,many,NA,TRBJ1-2,CSARRTRNGYTF
TRBV7-9,13,NA,NA,TRBJ2-7,CASSQRDHFEQYF
TRBV7-3,13,NA,NA,TRBJ1-1,CASSRKGVTEAFF
TRBV21-1,12,few,NA,TRBJ1-5,CASPGRPITRHF
TRBV6-6,15,many,NA,TRBJ1-4,CASSSRQWTNEKLFF
TRBV12-3/TRBV12-4,13,many,NA,TRBJ2-2,CASRGAGVGELFF
TRBV6-5,16,NA,TRBD2,TRBJ2-7,CASSLDGTSGTYEQYF
TRBV7-9,15,NA,TRBD2,TRBJ2-7,CASSLLAGAAYEQYF
TRBV7-9,15,many,NA,TRBJ2-3,CASSFGPGRADTQYF
TRBV29-1,11,many,TRBD1,TRBJ1-2,CSVEQGVGYTF
TRBV29-1,13,many,TRBD2,TRBJ2-5,CSVTFSGGETQYF
TRBV7-9,20,few,TRBD2,TRBJ2-2,CATPGLAGETTPGVHRELFF
TRBV7-2,14,many,NA,TRBJ2-3,CASSLVQGLDTQYF
TRBV7-9,14,few,TRBD2,TRBJ2-3,CASSLELAAHTQYF
TRBV19,15,NA,NA,TRBJ2-4,CASSINGAKGDIQYF
TRBV7-2,16,NA,TRBD1,TRBJ2-3,CASSLGTGTTTDTQYF
TRBV9,16,NA,TRBD2,TRBJ2-3,CASSPQGGDPGDTQYF
TRBV29-1,13,NA,NA,TRBJ2-3,CSVEVQGTDTQYF
TRBV6-1,15,few,NA,TRBJ1-6,CASSEIRQIGTPLHF
TRBV6-6,14,few,TRBD1,TRBJ2-2,CATYETGITGELFF
TRBV7-9,16,few,TRBD1,TRBJ2-7,CASSSGTGIVSYEQYF
TRBV7-2,14,few,TRBD1,TRBJ1-1,CASRPRQGDTEAFF
TRBV12-3/TRBV12-4,13,few,NA,TRBJ2-1,CASSLLQGYEQFF
TRBV6-5,15,few,TRBD2,TRBJ2-2,CASSRSSGGTGELFF
TRBV6-1,15,many,NA,TRBJ1-5,CASSSLPTGTQPQHF
TRBV3-1,15,many,NA,TRBJ1-2,CASSPSGQGPYGYTF
TRBV5-5,14,NA,NA,TRBJ1-2,CASSLDLTAYGYTF
TRBV25-1,15,many,TRBD1,TRBJ2-5,CASSETLQGAETQYF
TRBV3-1,14,NA,NA,TRBJ2-1,CASSPAGDSNEQFF
TRBV24-1,14,many,NA,TRBJ2-2,CATSKSGNTGELFF
TRBV6-2/TRBV6-3,19,many,NA,TRBJ2-4,CASSYSSLVKTLAKNIQYF
TRBV5-1,14,few,NA,TRBJ2-3,CASSLGAPADTQYF
TRBV30,12,NA,NA,TRBJ2-7,CASGLQSYEQYF
TRBV28,13,many,NA,TRBJ2-7,CASSLWGNYEQYF
TRBV25-1,15,many,TRBD2,TRBJ2-7,CASSVVAGGKYEQYF
TRBV15,16,many,NA,TRBJ2-5,CATSRVSLTEQETQYF
TRBV6-6,16,NA,NA,TRBJ1-6,CASSYSPVGTNSPLHF
TRBV4-3,14,many,NA,TRBJ1-1,CASSQDLGGRGQFF
TRBV4-1,16,many,NA,TRBJ2-3,CASSQGGLSWTDTQYF
TRBV28,14,few,TRBD1,TRBJ1-4,CASSLGDRDEKLFF
TRBV6-2/TRBV6-3,15,NA,NA,TRBJ1-5,CASSMAPDSNQPQHF
TRBV7-8,14,NA,NA,TRBJ1-4,CASSSRAANEKLFF
TRBV5-1,15,many,NA,TRBJ1-5,CASSLAGGRNQPQHF
TRBV5-1,15,NA,NA,TRBJ1-6,CASSLSADYNSPLHF
TRBV4-1,15,many,NA,TRBJ2-7,CASSQFASGTAEQYF
TRBV6-5,13,many,NA,TRBJ1-4,CASMDRGNEKLFF
TRBV29-1,17,many,TRBD2,TRBJ2-4,CSVDEAGVLRAKNIQYF
TRBV28,14,many,TRBD1,TRBJ1-5,CASQGAISNQPQHF